A single T cell receptor (beta chain) is shown here with its context. Its cognate antigen is unknown. The data belong to a study of cytomegalovirus exposure and HLA in healthy donors. CDR1 and CDR2 from the germline V gene are SGDLS and YYNGEE. V gave up 0 bases and J gave up 6 bases, with 12 bases separating them. The CDR3 has 14 residues. Profiled with immunoSEQ multiplex PCR; TCRdb holds only in-frame clones, not every one. The sample contains 60,000 or so clones, 90% to 95% of which appear only once. Findings and caveats of the study: High specificity and sensitivity for cytomegalovirus status were reported for the classifier. Subsequent analysis of the 100 to 150 validation repertoires found a tendency for first-cohort TCR clusters to co-occur. Some TCR beta chains (about 170 of them) were listed as cytomegalovirus-associated.

The material sequenced was PBMCs. The rearrangement uses TRBV9 and TRBJ1-1; no reliable D call. The clonotype comes from a young woman in good health and CMV-seronegative. The DNA of the CDR3 is TGTGCCAGCAGCGTAGGGGTGGAGGACGCTGAAGCTTTCTTT. It is translated as CASSVGVEDAEAFF.